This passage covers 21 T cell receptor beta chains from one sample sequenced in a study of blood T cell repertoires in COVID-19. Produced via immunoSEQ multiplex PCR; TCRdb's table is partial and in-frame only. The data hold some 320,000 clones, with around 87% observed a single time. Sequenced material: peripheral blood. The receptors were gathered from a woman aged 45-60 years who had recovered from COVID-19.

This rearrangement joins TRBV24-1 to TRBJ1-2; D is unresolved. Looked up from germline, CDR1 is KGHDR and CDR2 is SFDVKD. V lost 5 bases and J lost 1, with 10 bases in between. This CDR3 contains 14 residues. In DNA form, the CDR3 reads TGTGCCACCAGTGGCGGTTTAAATAACTATGGCTACACCTTC. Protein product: CATSGGLNNYGYTF.

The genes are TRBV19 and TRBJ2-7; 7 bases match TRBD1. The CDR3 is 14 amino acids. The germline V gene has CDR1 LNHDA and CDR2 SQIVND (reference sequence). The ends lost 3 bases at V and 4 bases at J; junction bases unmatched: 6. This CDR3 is CASSIGRGRYEQYF. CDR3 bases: TGTGCCAGTAGTATCGGCAGGGGGAGATACGAGCAGTACTTC.

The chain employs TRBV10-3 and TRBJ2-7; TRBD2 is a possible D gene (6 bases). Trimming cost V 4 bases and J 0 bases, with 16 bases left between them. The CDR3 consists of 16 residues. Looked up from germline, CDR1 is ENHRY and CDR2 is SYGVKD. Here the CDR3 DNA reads TGTGCCATCAGTGCCTTCGTACTGACTAGCTCCTACGAGCAGTACTTC. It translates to CAISAFVLTSSYEQYF.

The CDR3 DNA reads TGTGCCAGCAGCCCGACAGGGGGCGCCTATGGCTACACCTTC. It specifies CASSPTGGAYGYTF. The V call is TRBV7-2, the J call TRBJ1-2, with 10 bases fitting TRBD1. The germline CDR1 and CDR2 sequences are SGHTA and FQGNSA. V shed 5 bases, J shed 4 bases, and the junction held 4 bases outside the gene matches. The CDR3 runs 14 residues.

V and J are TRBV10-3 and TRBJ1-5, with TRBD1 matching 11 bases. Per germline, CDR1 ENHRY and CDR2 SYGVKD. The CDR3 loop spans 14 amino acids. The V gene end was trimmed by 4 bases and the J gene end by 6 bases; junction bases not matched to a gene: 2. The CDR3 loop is CAISGGTGGQPQHF. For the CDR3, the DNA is TGTGCCATCAGTGGCGGGACAGGGGGTCAGCCCCAGCATTTT.

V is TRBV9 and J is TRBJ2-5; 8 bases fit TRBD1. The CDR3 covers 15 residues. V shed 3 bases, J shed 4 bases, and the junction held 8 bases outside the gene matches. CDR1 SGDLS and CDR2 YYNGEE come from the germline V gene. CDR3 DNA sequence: TGTGCCAGCAGCGAACGACAGGGGTTGACAGAGACCCAGTACTTC. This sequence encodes CASSERQGLTETQYF.

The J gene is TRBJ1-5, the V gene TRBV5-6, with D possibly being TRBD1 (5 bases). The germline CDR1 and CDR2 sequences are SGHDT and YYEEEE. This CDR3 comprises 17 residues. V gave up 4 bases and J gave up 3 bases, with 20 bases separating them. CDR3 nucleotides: TGTGCCAGCAGCGCGTATAGGGGTGCAGGGATCAATCAGCCCCAGCATTTT. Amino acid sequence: CASSAYRGAGINQPQHF.

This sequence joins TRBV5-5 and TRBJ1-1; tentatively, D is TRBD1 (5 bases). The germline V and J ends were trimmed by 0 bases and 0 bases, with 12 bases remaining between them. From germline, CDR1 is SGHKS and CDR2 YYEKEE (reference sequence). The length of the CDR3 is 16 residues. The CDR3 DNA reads TGTGCCAGCAGCTTGGCCCCGTCCAGGGTGAACACTGAAGCTTTCTTT. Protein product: CASSLAPSRVNTEAFF. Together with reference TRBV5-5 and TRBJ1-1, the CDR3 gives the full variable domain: DAGVTQSPTHLIKTRGQQVTLRCSPISGHKSVSWYQQVLGQGPQFIFQYYEKEERGRGNFPDRFSARQFPNYSSELNVNALLLGDSALYLCASSLAPSRVNTEAFFGQGTRLTVV.

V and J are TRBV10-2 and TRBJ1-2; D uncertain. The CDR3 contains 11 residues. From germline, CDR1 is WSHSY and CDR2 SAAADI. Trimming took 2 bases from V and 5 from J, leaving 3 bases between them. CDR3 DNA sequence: TGCGCCAGCAGTGAGCGGTATGGCTACACCTTC. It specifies CASSERYGYTF.

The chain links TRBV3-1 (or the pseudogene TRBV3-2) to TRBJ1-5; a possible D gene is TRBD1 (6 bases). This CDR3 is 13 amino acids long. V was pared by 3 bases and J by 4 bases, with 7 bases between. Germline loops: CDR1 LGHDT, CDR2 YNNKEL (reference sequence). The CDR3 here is CASSHTGNQPQHF. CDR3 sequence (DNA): TGTGCCAGCAGCCATACAGGGAATCAGCCCCAGCATTTT.

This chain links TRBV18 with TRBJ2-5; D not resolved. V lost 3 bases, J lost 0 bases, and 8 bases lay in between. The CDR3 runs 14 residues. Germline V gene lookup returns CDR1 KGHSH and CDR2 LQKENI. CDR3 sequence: CASSPSDNQETQYF. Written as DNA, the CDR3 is TGTGCCAGCTCACCCTCAGATAACCAAGAGACCCAGTACTTC.

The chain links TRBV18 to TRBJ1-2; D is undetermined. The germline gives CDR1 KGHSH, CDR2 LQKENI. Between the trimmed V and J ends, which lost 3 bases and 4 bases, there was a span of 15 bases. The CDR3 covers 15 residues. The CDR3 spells CASSPRSFTVYGYTF. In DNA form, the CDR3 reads TGTGCCAGCTCACCTCGATCCTTCACGGTCTATGGCTACACCTTC.

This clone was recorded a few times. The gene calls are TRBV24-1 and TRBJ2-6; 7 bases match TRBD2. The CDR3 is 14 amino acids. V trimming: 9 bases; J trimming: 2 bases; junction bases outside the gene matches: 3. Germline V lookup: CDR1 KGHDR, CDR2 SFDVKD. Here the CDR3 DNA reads TGTGCCACCGGCGGGGGTACTGGGGCCAACGTCCTGACTTTC. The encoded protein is CATGGGTGANVLTF.

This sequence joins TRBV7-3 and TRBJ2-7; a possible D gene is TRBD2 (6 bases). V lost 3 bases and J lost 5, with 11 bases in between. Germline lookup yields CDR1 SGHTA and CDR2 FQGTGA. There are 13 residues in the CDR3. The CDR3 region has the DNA TGTGCCAGCAGCTTCCAGGGCGGGGACGAGCAGTACTTC. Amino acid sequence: CASSFQGGDEQYF.

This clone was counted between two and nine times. CDR3 bases: TGTGCCAGCAGAATCGACGGTCGAGGCACCCAGTACTTC. Protein: CASRIDGRGTQYF. The chain carries TRBV7-2 and TRBJ2-5; no clear D. The CDR3 is 13 residues long. CDR1 and CDR2 (germline): SGHTA, FQGNSA. V was shortened by 6 bases and J by 8 bases, with 16 bases between the two germline ends.

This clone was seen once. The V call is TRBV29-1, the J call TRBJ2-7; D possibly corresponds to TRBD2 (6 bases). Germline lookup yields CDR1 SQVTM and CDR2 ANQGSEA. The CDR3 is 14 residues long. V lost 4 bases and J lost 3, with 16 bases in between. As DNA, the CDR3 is TGCAGCGTTGCAGGACGGTGGGGGGTCTACGAGCAGTACTTC. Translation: CSVAGRWGVYEQYF.

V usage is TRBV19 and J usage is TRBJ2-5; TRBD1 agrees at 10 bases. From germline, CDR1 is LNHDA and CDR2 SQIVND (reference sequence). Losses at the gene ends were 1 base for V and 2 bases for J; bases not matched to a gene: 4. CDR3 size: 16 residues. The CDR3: CASSIGGTGEQETQYF. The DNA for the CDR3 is TGTGCCAGTAGTATAGGGGGGACAGGGGAACAAGAGACCCAGTACTTC.

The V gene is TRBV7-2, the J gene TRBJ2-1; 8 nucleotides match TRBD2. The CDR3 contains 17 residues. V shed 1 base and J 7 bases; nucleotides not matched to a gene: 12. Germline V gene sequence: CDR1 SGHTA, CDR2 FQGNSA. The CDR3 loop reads CASSLESSGNIKNEQFF. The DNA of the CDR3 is TGTGCCAGCAGCTTAGAGAGTAGCGGGAATATTAAAAATGAGCAGTTCTTC.

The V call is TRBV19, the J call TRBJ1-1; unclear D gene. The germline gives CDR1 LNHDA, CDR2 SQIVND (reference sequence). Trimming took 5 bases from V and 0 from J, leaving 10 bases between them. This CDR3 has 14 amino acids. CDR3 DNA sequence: TGTGCCAGTAGTCCCAGTCCCATGAACACTGAAGCTTTCTTT. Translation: CASSPSPMNTEAFF.

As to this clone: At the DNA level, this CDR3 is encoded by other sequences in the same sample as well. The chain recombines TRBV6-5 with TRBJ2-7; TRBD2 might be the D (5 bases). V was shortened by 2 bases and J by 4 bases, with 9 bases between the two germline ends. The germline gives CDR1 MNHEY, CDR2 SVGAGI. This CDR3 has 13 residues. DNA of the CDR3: TGTGCCAGCAGTTACCGGACGGGGTACGAGCAGTACTTC. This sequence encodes CASSYRTGYEQYF.

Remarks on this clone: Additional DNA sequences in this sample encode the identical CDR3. The CDR3 reads CASSFRETQYF. The CDR3 region has the DNA TGTGCCAGCAGTTTCCGAGAGACCCAGTACTTC. The chain has TRBV12-3 or TRBV12-4 and TRBJ2-5; D call uncertain. V was pared by 3 bases and J by 4 bases, with 3 bases between. The length of the CDR3 is 11 residues.